These 19 T cell receptor beta chains were sequenced from one sample in a study of T cells after yellow fever vaccination. TCRdb fed the 5' RACE reads into MiXCR, producing one record per CDR3 protein. The table has about 260,000 distinct CDR3 sequences, around 4.9% seen once. The sample consisted of CD4+ T cells sorted from PBMCs, taken on the day of the yellow fever booster vaccination. These receptor sequences come from a man aged 18-30 years who received the YFV17D yellow fever vaccine.

This clonotype was seen repeatedly, ten times or more. The chain links TRBV6-5 to TRBJ2-7; 8 bases align to TRBD2. The V and J ends lost 9 bases and 0 bases, in that order; junction bases with no gene match: 19. The germline gives CDR1 MNHEY, CDR2 SVGAGI. The CDR3 consists of 18 residues. CDR3 loop: CARDQGLVSPTSSYEQYV. The CDR3 DNA sequence: TGTGCCAGAGATCAGGGACTAGTCTCCCCGACCAGCTCCTACGAGCAGTACGTC.

The genes are TRBV6-1 and TRBJ2-5; either TRBD1 or TRBD2 may fit D (5 bases each). CDR1 MNHNS and CDR2 SASEGT come from the germline V gene. CDR3 length: 15 amino acids. The germline V and J ends were trimmed by 3 bases and 6 bases, with 17 bases remaining between them. The CDR3 sequence: CASSDGITGQKTQYF. The CDR3, as DNA: TGTGCCAGCAGTGATGGGATAACGGGGCAAAAGACCCAGTACTTC.

The chain couples TRBV18 to TRBJ2-2; 11 positions agree with TRBD1. Germline V gene lookup returns CDR1 KGHSH and CDR2 LQKENI. V shed 3 bases and J 4 bases; nucleotides not matched to a gene: 4. The CDR3 has 16 residues. Here the CDR3 DNA reads TGTGCCAGCTCACCCGGACAGGGGGCTGTCACCGGGGAGCTGTTTTTT. This codes for CASSPGQGAVTGELFF.

This clonotype has just a few counts. The V and J genes are TRBV3-1 and TRBJ1-2; D possibly corresponds to TRBD1 (5 bases). Germline V lookup: CDR1 LGHDT, CDR2 YNNKEL (reference sequence). Trimming stripped 4 bases from V and 4 bases from J, with 13 bases between. The CDR3 sequence is 14 residues long. The CDR3 region is CASSRTGTGYGYTF. CDR3 sequence (DNA): TGTGCCAGCAGCCGCACCGGGACCGGCTATGGCTACACCTTC.

This clonotype has ten or more counts. V gene TRBV19 combines with J gene TRBJ1-4, with D unresolved. The CDR3 covers 15 residues. V dropped 1 base and J dropped 2 bases, with 8 bases sitting between them. Germline-derived CDR1 and CDR2 are LNHDA and SQIVND (reference sequence). The CDR3 DNA reads TGTGCCAGTAGTATAGTCGGAGCCACTAATGAAAAACTGTTTTTT. It is translated as CASSIVGATNEKLFF.

This clonotype showed up many times. V gene TRBV18 combines with J gene TRBJ1-5; 7 bases map to TRBD1. The CDR3 is made up of 15 amino acids. Germline-derived CDR1 and CDR2 are KGHSH and LQKENI. V dropped 4 bases and J dropped 0; count of bases not matched to a gene: 3. This CDR3 reads CASSLGTASNQPQHF. CDR3 nucleotides: TGTGCCAGCTCACTCGGGACAGCTAGCAATCAGCCCCAGCATTTT. The entire variable domain, with the rest obtained from reference TRBV18 and TRBJ1-5, is as follows: NAGVMQNPRHLVRRRGQEARLRCSPMKGHSHVYWYRQLPEEGLKFMVYLQKENIIDESGMPKERFSAEFPKEGPSILRIQQVVRGDSAAYFCASSLGTASNQPQHFGDGTRLSIL.

About this clonotype itself: This clone may be a read error of a much larger clone one base away. The rearrangement links TRBV19 to TRBJ2-7, with 9 bases lining up with TRBD1. The germline V gene encodes CDR1 LNHDA and CDR2 SQIVND (reference sequence). CDR3 size: 13 residues. V lost 9 bases and J lost 7; bases outside the gene matches: 10. CDR3 loop: CARSATGGREQYF. The CDR3 DNA sequence: TGTGCCAGGAGTGCTACAGGGGGCCGAGAGCAGTACTTC.

The rearrangement joins TRBV20-1 to TRBJ2-7; no firm D call. CDR3 length equals 13 residues. V was shortened by 3 bases and J by 0 bases, with 9 bases between the two germline ends. Germline CDR1 and CDR2: DFQATT and SNEGSKA (reference sequence). This CDR3 is CSASDINSYEQYF. The CDR3 region has the DNA TGCAGTGCTAGTGACATTAACTCCTACGAGCAGTACTTC.

This clonotype was seen many times. The chain has TRBV7-2 and TRBJ2-5, with D uncertain. Germline values: CDR1 SGHTA, CDR2 FQGNSA. The V end was cut by 5 bases, the J end by 3 bases, with 10 bases between. The CDR3 consists of 13 residues. CDR3 in DNA: TGTGCCAGCAGCAACCCAGTTAAAGAGACCCAGTACTTC. It encodes CASSNPVKETQYF.

This clonotype was picked up a small number of times. The chain has TRBV18 and TRBJ2-1; D possibly uses TRBD1 or TRBD2 (5 bases each). CDR1 is KGHSH and CDR2 is LQKENI in the germline V gene. This CDR3 contains 13 residues. V lost 6 bases and J 7 bases, leaving 13 bases between the germline ends. The CDR3 protein is CASSLGTRNEQFF. The CDR3 region has the DNA TGTGCCAGCTCTCTGGGGACCCGAAATGAGCAGTTCTTC.

This chain links TRBV18 with TRBJ1-4; D gene ambiguous. V lost 3 bases, J lost 5 bases, and 7 bases lay in between. The germline V gene encodes CDR1 KGHSH and CDR2 LQKENI. The CDR3 sequence is 13 residues long. CDR3 sequence: CASSPVSNEKLFF. CDR3 nucleotides: TGTGCCAGCTCACCCGTCTCAAATGAAAAACTGTTTTTT.

This clonotype was seen many times. V is TRBV5-4 and J is TRBJ2-1, with 9 bases that match TRBD2. The germline V gene encodes CDR1 SGHNT and CDR2 YYREEE (reference sequence). This CDR3 comprises 15 residues. Losses at the gene ends were 0 bases for V and 6 bases for J; bases not matched to a gene: 4. The CDR3 region has the DNA TGTGCCAGCAGCTTGGGGCTAGCGGGGTCCAATGAGCAGTTCTTC. Its translation is CASSLGLAGSNEQFF.

This clonotype was counted between two and nine times. One base away lies a much larger clone, so this may be a sequencing read error. V is TRBV30 and J is TRBJ2-3; unclear D gene. The CDR3 is made up of 13 amino acids. In germline, CDR1 is GTSNPN, CDR2 SVGIG (reference sequence). V was pared by 0 bases and J by 4 bases, with 8 bases between. CDR3 DNA sequence: TGTGCCTGGAGTGTATGGTCGGCAGATACGCAGTATTTT. Amino acids: CAWSVWSADTQYF. Looking up the rest from reference TRBV30 and TRBJ2-3 gives the full variable domain: SQTIHQWPATLVQPVGSPLSLECTVEGTSNPNLYWYRQAAGRGLQLLFYSVGIGQISSEVPQNLSASRPQDRQFILSSKKLLLSDSGFYLCAWSVWSADTQYFGPGTRLTVL.

This clonotype has at least ten counts. The gene calls are TRBV5-1 and TRBJ2-5; TRBD2 agrees at 7 bases. Germline CDR1 and CDR2: SGHRS and YFSETQ. The junction had 10 bases not matched to a gene; V was cut back by 4 bases and J by 4 bases. The CDR3 covers 15 residues. The CDR3 reads CASSGGTGTIETQYF. In DNA, the CDR3 is TGCGCCAGCAGCGGAGGCACCGGGACTATAGAGACCCAGTACTTC.

This clonotype was seen many times. The V gene is TRBV4-3, the J gene TRBJ2-3; D is undetermined. The CDR3 is 14 residues long. Germline-derived CDR1 and CDR2 are LGHNA and YSLEER. V gave up 0 bases and J gave up 2 bases, with 6 bases separating them. The CDR3 is CASSQDPYTDTQYF. The DNA of the CDR3 is TGCGCCAGCAGCCAAGATCCCTACACAGATACGCAGTATTTT.

This clonotype has at least ten counts. This chain connects TRBV7-2 to TRBJ2-5; TRBD1 might be the D (5 bases). Germline V gene sequence: CDR1 SGHTA, CDR2 FQGNSA. This CDR3 comprises 14 residues. The V end was cut by 5 bases, the J end by 3 bases, with 13 bases between. The DNA for the CDR3 is TGTGCCAGCAGCCCAGCAAACAGGAAAGAGACCCAGTACTTC. This codes for CASSPANRKETQYF.

This clonotype was counted many times. The J gene is TRBJ1-6, the V gene TRBV5-1; tentative D call: TRBD1 (5 bases). This CDR3 region has 16 residues. Trimming shortened V by 1 base and J by 9 bases, and 17 bases separated the two germline ends. Germline V gene data show CDR1 as SGHRS and CDR2 as YFSETQ. The CDR3 sequence is CASSLNYAGPSSPLHF. The CDR3 DNA follows: TGCGCCAGCAGCTTGAATTACGCAGGGCCGAGTTCACCCCTCCACTTT.

The chain is built from TRBV5-1 and TRBJ2-5, with 9 bases fitting TRBD2. With 4 bases clipped from V and 0 bases from J, the junction kept 4 bases outside the gene matches. The CDR3 spans 15 residues. The germline CDR1 and CDR2 sequences are SGHRS and YFSETQ. CDR3 DNA sequence: TGCGCCAGCAGCATAATAGCGGGGGACCAAGAGACCCAGTACTTC. Protein: CASSIIAGDQETQYF.

The V gene is TRBV7-3, the J gene TRBJ2-7; 9 bases match TRBD1. The CDR3 length is 14 residues. V lost 5 bases, J lost 2 bases, and 4 bases stayed unmatched. Germline CDR1 reads SGHTA; CDR2 reads FQGTGA. Here the CDR3 reads CASSPGTGTYEQYF. The CDR3 DNA reads as TGTGCCAGCAGCCCCGGGACAGGGACCTACGAGCAGTACTTC.